The 10 T cell receptor beta chains below were found in one sample sequenced in a study of vaccination and CD4 T cells after COVID-19. Treatment specified: roughly 10-day PBMC culture with coronavirus spike peptide pools or control peptides (ViraFEST assay). The Oncomine TCR Beta short-read assay sequenced DNA from cultured CD4+ T cells. TCRdb reanalysed the PCR reads using MiXCR and keeps one entry per CDR3 protein. The sample consists of about 15,000 distinct CDR3 sequences, 50% to 70% of them appearing once. Their antigen targets remain unknown. The sequences come from CD4+ T cells from blood, cultured in vitro, collected after SARS-CoV-2 vaccination. Receptor source: a human donor who had recovered from COVID-19.

The chain couples TRBV12-3 or TRBV12-4 to TRBJ2-7; perhaps TRBD2 as D (5 bases). The CDR3 extends over 14 amino acids. V was clipped by 6 bases and J by 0 bases, with 12 bases between them. CDR3 DNA: TGTGCCAGCAGGTCCGGGGATTACTCCTACGAGCAGTACTTC. Encoded protein: CASRSGDYSYEQYF.

The chain has TRBV9 and TRBJ2-7; the D gene is possibly TRBD1 (6 bases). Trimming removed 4 bases at V and 2 bases at J, with 13 bases between. Looked up from germline, CDR1 is SGDLS and CDR2 is YYNGEE. This CDR3 has 14 amino acids. CDR3 DNA sequence: TGTGCCAGCAGCACACGGGACACCCCCTACGAGCAGTACTTC. It is translated as CASSTRDTPYEQYF.

J is TRBJ2-6 and V is TRBV5-4, with D tentatively TRBD1 (6 bases). Germline CDR1 reads SGHNT; CDR2 reads YYREEE (reference sequence). Trimming cost V 5 bases and J 2 bases, with 8 bases left between them. This CDR3 contains 14 residues. This chain's CDR3 is CASRPGAGANVLTF. CDR3 DNA sequence: TGTGCCAGCAGGCCAGGGGCTGGGGCCAACGTCCTGACTTTC.

The CDR3 DNA reads as TGTGCCACTTCTGAAGCGCCGAATTCACCCCTCCACTTT. Its protein product is CATSEAPNSPLHF. The chain couples TRBV19 to TRBJ1-6; D not resolved. Per the germline V gene, CDR1 is LNHDA and CDR2 is SQIVND (reference sequence). The V gene lost 10 bases and the J gene lost 7 bases, with 14 bases spanning the gap. The CDR3 covers 13 residues.

The chain carries TRBV11-3 and TRBJ1-1; tentatively, D is TRBD1 (5 bases). CDR3 length equals 16 residues. The germline V gene has CDR1 SGHNT and CDR2 YENEEA. V lost 1 base and J 1 base, leaving 13 bases between the germline ends. This chain's CDR3 is CASSLGGTVQNTEAFF. The DNA of the CDR3 is TGTGCCAGCAGCTTAGGAGGGACGGTTCAGAACACTGAAGCTTTCTTT.

The V call is TRBV11-3, the J call TRBJ1-2; 7 bases line up with TRBD1. The CDR3 has 13 residues. The trim removed 4 bases at V and 6 bases at J, leaving 5 bases unmatched. Germline V gene sequence: CDR1 SGHNT, CDR2 YENEEA. CDR3 sequence: CASSSGQLDGYTF. The CDR3 DNA reads as TGTGCCAGCAGCTCGGGACAGTTGGATGGCTACACCTTC.

This sequence joins TRBV19 and TRBJ2-6, with 7 bases aligning to TRBD1. The CDR3 extends over 16 amino acids. V was pared by 6 bases and J by 3 bases, with 8 bases of the junction left unmatched. Germline CDR1 LNHDA, CDR2 SQIVND (reference sequence). The CDR3 here is CASSPRGGGGANVLTF. CDR3 bases: TGTGCCAGTAGCCCTCGAGGGGGCGGTGGGGCCAACGTCCTGACTTTC.

The chain joins TRBV19 to TRBJ2-2; maybe TRBD2 (6 bases). This CDR3 has 15 amino acids. From germline, CDR1 is LNHDA and CDR2 SQIVND (reference sequence). Trimming pared 5 bases from V and 2 bases from J, leaving 12 bases between. The CDR3 sequence is CASSYAGPNTGELFF. The DNA for the CDR3 is TGTGCCAGTAGTTACGCGGGACCAAACACCGGGGAGCTGTTTTTT.

The J gene is TRBJ1-5, the V gene TRBV10-3; 11 bases line up with TRBD1. Germline CDR1 and CDR2: ENHRY and SYGVKD. The CDR3 has 15 residues. J lost 6 bases, V lost 2 bases, and 3 bases had no gene match. The DNA for the CDR3 is TGTGCCATCAGTGAGGGACAGGGGGCTGTTCAGCCCCAGCATTTT. It specifies CAISEGQGAVQPQHF.

The genes are TRBV20-1 and TRBJ1-2; D perhaps matches TRBD1 (6 bases). V lost 6 bases and J 6 bases, leaving 14 bases between the germline ends. Germline CDR1 and CDR2: DFQATT and SNEGSKA (reference sequence). This CDR3 has 12 amino acids. The CDR3 DNA reads TGCAGTGCGGCTGGGGGCTTCGATGGCTACACCTTC. Amino acid sequence: CSAAGGFDGYTF.